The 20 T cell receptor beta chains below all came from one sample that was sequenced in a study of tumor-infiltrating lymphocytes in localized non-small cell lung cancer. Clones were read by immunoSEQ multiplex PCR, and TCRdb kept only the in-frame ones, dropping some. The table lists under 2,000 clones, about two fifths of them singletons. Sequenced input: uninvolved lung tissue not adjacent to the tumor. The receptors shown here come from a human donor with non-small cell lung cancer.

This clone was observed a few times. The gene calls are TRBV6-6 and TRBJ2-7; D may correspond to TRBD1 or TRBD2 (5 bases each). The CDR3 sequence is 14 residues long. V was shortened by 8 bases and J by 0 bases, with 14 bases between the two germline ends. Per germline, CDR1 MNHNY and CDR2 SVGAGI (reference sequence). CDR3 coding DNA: TGTGCCAGCTTGTCCGGGACGGGCTCCTACGAGCAGTACTTC. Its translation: CASLSGTGSYEQYF.

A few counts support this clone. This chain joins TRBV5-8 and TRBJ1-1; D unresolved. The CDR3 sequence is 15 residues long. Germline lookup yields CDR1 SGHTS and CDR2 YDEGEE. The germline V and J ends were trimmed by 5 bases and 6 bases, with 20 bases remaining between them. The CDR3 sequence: CASSRQVSDFSEAFF. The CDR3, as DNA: TGTGCCAGCAGTCGCCAAGTCTCGGATTTCTCTGAAGCTTTCTTT.

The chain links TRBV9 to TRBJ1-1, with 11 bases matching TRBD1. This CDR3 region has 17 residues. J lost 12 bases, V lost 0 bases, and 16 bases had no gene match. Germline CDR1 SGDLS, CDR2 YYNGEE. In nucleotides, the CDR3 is TGTGCCAGCAGCGTAGACAAAAGGACAGGGGGCACGTCTGGGACTTTCTTT. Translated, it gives CASSVDKRTGGTSGTFF.

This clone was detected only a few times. CDR3 residues: CASSGNQPQHF. In nucleotides, the CDR3 is TGTGCCAGCAGTGGCAATCAGCCCCAGCATTTT. The chain recombines TRBV25-1 with TRBJ1-5, with D unclear. CDR3 length equals 11 residues. Trimming cost V 4 bases and J 2 bases, with 0 bases left between them. The germline gives CDR1 MGHDK, CDR2 SYGVNS.

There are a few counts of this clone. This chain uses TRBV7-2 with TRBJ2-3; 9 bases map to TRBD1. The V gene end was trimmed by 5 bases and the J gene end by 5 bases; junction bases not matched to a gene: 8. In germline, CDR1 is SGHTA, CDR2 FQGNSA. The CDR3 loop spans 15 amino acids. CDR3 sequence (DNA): TGTGCCAGCAGCCCCGGGACAGGGCGGGTAGATACGCAGTATTTT. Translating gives CASSPGTGRVDTQYF.

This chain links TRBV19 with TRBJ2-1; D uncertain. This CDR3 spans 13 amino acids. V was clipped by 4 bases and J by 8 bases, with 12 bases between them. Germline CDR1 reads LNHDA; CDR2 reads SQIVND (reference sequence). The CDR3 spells CASSRNEIDEQFF. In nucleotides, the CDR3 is TGTGCCAGTAGTAGGAACGAAATTGATGAGCAGTTCTTC.

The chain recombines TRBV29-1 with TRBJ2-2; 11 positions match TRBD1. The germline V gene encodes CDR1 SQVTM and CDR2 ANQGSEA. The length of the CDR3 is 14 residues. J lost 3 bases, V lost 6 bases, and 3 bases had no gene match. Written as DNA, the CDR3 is TGCAGCGTACGGACAGGGGGCGACACCGGGGAGCTGTTTTTT. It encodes CSVRTGGDTGELFF.

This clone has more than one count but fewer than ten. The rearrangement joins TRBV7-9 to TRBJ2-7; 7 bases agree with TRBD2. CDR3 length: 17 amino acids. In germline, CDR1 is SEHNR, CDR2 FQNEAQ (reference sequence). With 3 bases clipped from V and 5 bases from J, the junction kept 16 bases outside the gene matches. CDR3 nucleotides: TGTGCCAGCAGCTTCCCGCCGAGCGGGGCTTCTCGGGACGAGCAGTACTTC. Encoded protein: CASSFPPSGASRDEQYF.

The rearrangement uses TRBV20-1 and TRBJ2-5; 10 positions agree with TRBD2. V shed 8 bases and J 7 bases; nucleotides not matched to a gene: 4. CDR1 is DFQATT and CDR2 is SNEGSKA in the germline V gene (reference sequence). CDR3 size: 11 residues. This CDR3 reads CSYLAGVTQYF. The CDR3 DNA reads TGCAGTTACCTAGCGGGGGTGACCCAGTACTTC.

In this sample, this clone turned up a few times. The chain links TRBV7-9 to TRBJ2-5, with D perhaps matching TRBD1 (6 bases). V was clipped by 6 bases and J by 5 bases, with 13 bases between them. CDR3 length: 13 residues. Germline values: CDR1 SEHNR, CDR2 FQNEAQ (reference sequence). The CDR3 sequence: CASRLQGMETQYF. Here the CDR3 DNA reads TGTGCCAGCAGGTTACAGGGCATGGAGACCCAGTACTTC.

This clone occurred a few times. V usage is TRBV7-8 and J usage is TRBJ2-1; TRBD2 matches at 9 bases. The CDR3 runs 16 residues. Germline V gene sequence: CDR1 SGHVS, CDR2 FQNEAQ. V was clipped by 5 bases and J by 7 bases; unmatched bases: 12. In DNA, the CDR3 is TGTGCCAGCAGCCGCCGGTCTAGCGGGGCGGCAAATGAGCAGTTCTTC. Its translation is CASSRRSSGAANEQFF.

CDR3 in DNA: TGTGCCAGCAGCTTGATGGGCGCAACTCGCACCTACGAGCAGTACTTC. Translating it yields CASSLMGATRTYEQYF. V is TRBV5-6 and J is TRBJ2-7; D is uncertain. Trimming pared 1 base from V and 2 bases from J, leaving 16 bases between. This CDR3 is built from 16 residues. Germline lookup yields CDR1 SGHDT and CDR2 YYEEEE.

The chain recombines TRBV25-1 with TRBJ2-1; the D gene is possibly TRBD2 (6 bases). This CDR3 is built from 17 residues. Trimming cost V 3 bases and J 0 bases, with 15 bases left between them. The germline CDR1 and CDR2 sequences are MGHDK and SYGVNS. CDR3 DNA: TGTGCCAGCAGTGATCCGGGGACTTTTAGCTCCTACAATGAGCAGTTCTTC. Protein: CASSDPGTFSSYNEQFF.

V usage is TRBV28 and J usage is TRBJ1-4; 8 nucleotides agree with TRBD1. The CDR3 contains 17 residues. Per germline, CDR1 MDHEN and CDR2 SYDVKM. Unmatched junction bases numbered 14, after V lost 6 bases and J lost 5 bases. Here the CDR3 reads CASRRPGTGGDNEKLFF. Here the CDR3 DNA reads TGTGCCAGCAGGCGGCCCGGGACAGGCGGAGACAATGAAAAACTGTTTTTT.

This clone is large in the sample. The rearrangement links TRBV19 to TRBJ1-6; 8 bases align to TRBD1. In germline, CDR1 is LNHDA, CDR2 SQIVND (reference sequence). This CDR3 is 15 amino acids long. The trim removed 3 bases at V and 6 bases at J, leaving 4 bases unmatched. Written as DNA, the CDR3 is TGTGCCAGTAGTATCTCTGGACAGGGTAATTCACCCCTCCACTTT. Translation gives CASSISGQGNSPLHF.

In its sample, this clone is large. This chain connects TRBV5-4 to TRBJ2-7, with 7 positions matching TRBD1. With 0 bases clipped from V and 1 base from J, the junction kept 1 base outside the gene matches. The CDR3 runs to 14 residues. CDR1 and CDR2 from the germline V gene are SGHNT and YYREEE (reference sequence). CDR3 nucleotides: TGTGCCAGCAGCTTGGGACAGGGTTCCTACGAGCAGTACTTC. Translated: CASSLGQGSYEQYF.

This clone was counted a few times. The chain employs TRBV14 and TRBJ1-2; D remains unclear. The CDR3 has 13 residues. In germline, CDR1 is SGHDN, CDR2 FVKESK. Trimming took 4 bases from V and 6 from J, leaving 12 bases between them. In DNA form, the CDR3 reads TGTGCCAGCAGCCCCACGGTCCTCAATGGCTACACCTTC. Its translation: CASSPTVLNGYTF.

CDR3 loop: CASRPGQGAATEAFF. The CDR3 DNA reads TGTGCCAGCAGGCCGGGACAGGGGGCGGCCACTGAAGCTTTCTTT. This chain links TRBV2 with TRBJ1-1, with 12 bases lining up with TRBD1. Unmatched junction bases numbered 6, after V lost 6 bases and J lost 4 bases. The CDR3 loop spans 15 amino acids. Per the germline V gene, CDR1 is SNHLY and CDR2 is FYNNEI. Based on the CDR3 plus reference TRBV2 and TRBJ1-1, the full variable domain is EPEVTQTPSHQVTQMGQEVILRCVPISNHLYFYWYRQILGQKVEFLVSFYNNEISEKSEIFDDQFSVERPDGSNFTLKIRSTKLEDSAMYFCASRPGQGAATEAFFGQGTRLTVV.

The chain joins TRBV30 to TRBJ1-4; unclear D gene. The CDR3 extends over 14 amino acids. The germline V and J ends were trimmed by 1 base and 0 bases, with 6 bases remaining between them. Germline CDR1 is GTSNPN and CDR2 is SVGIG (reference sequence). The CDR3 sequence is CAWSEGPTNEKLFF. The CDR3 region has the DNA TGTGCCTGGAGTGAAGGCCCAACTAATGAAAAACTGTTTTTT.

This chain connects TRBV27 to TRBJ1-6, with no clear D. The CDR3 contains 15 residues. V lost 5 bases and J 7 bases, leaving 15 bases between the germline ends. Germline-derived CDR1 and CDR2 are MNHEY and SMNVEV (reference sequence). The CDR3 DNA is TGTGCCAGCAGTCTCCTCACCCCGGGGAATTCACCCCTCCACTTT. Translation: CASSLLTPGNSPLHF.